This is a list of T cell receptor beta chains from one sample in a study of vaccination and CD4 T cells after COVID-19. These receptors have no known antigen. Each CDR3 protein is one row after TCRdb ran MiXCR on the PCR reads. The sample contains some 10,000 distinct CDR3 sequences, roughly 23% of which appear only once. The sequences come from CD4+ T cells from blood, cultured in vitro, collected after SARS-CoV-2 vaccination. The receptors originated from a human donor who had recovered from COVID-19. Each CDR3 is given with its conserved first and last residue. The D gene is left open where the match is weak. Clone size is given for some rows only: seen once, a few or many times, or a class if the clone is expanded.

>14|TRBJ2-5|TRBD2|NA|TRBV7-2
CASSGRLALETQYF
TGTGCCAGCAGCGGCCGACTAGCCCTAGAGACCCAGTACTTC
>14|TRBJ2-7|NA|few|TRBV7-3
CASSLGRGTYEQYF
TGTGCCAGCAGCTTAGGCCGGGGAACCTACGAGCAGTACTTC
>16|TRBJ2-4|NA|NA|TRBV5-1
CASSLVTAGPKNIQYF
TGCGCCAGCAGCTTGGTGACAGCTGGACCAAAAAACATTCAGTACTTC
>15|TRBJ2-3|TRBD2|few|TRBV30
CAWSVWGGVADTQYF
TGTGCCTGGAGTGTATGGGGGGGGGTTGCAGATACGCAGTATTTT
>16|TRBJ2-1|TRBD2|NA|TRBV27
CASSPRSSGSYNEQFF
TGTGCCAGCAGTCCAAGATCTAGCGGCTCCTACAATGAGCAGTTCTTC
>14|TRBJ2-1|NA|NA|TRBV20-1
CSAPKMTDYNEQFF
TGCAGTGCTCCGAAGATGACGGACTACAATGAGCAGTTCTTC
>15|TRBJ1-2|NA|few|TRBV27
CASSGQGAGAYGYTF
TGTGCCAGCAGTGGTCAGGGAGCAGGTGCCTATGGCTACACCTTC
>17|TRBJ2-1|NA|NA|TRBV4-3
CASGLRVGGGRYNEQFF
TGCGCCAGTGGGTTAAGAGTGGGAGGGGGGCGCTACAATGAGCAGTTCTTC
>15|TRBJ2-7|NA|NA|TRBV4-1
CASSPGKGDPVEQYF
TGCGCCAGCAGCCCAGGGAAAGGGGACCCTGTCGAGCAGTACTTC
>15|TRBJ2-1|TRBD1|NA|TRBV11-3
CASSLRGTGGNEQFF
TGTGCCAGCAGCCTACGTGGGACAGGGGGCAATGAGCAGTTCTTC
>13|TRBJ2-7|NA|NA|TRBV12-3/TRBV12-4
CASSLPEGERQYF
TGTGCCAGCAGTTTACCCGAGGGGGAGAGACAGTACTTC
>13|TRBJ2-1|NA|few|TRBV7-3
CASSLNAGREQFF
TGTGCCAGCAGCTTAAACGCAGGACGTGAGCAGTTCTTC
>14|TRBJ2-5|TRBD2|NA|TRBV6-1
CASSPGTSRETQYF
TGTGCCAGCAGTCCCGGGACTAGCAGAGAGACCCAGTACTTC
>15|TRBJ2-1|TRBD2|few|TRBV9
CASSVSSGIGNEQFF
TGTGCCAGCAGCGTATCTAGCGGGATCGGCAATGAGCAGTTCTTC
>13|TRBJ1-6|NA|NA|TRBV2
CASTYRTNSPLHF
TGTGCCAGCACCTATAGGACGAATTCACCCCTCCACTTT
>15|TRBJ2-1|NA|few|TRBV7-2
CASSAVKSSYNEQFF
TGTGCCAGCAGCGCCGTTAAGAGCTCCTACAATGAGCAGTTCTTC
>16|TRBJ2-4|TRBD1|few|TRBV27
CASSFSAGGAKNIQYF
TGTGCCAGCAGTTTTAGCGCAGGGGGAGCCAAAAACATTCAGTACTTC
>13|TRBJ1-2|NA|NA|TRBV19
CASRQGLGYGYTF
TGTGCCAGTAGGCAGGGGTTGGGCTATGGCTACACCTTC
>15|TRBJ1-5|NA|NA|TRBV27
CASSLVRGANQPQHF
TGTGCCAGCAGTTTAGTCAGAGGGGCAAATCAGCCCCAGCATTTT
>14|TRBJ2-7|NA|NA|TRBV28
CASSLRQGQGEQYF
TGTGCCAGCAGTTTGCGGCAGGGACAAGGCGAGCAGTACTTC
>22|TRBJ1-1|NA|NA|TRBV5-3
CASTTWGKEQYFGPGGRTEAFF
NA
>13|TRBJ2-3|NA|NA|TRBV5-4
CASSPLGADTQYF
TGTGCCAGCAGCCCCTTAGGAGCAGATACGCAGTATTTT
>14|TRBJ2-7|NA|NA|TRBV14
CASSQDYPYDEQYF
TGTGCCAGCAGCCAAGATTACCCTTACGACGAGCAGTACTTC
>14|TRBJ2-5|TRBD1|NA|TRBV28
CASRAGTGDETQYF
TGTGCCAGCAGGGCCGGGACAGGGGACGAGACCCAGTACTTC
>17|TRBJ2-5|TRBD1|few|TRBV7-2
CASTPSRGQGPGGTQYF
TGTGCCAGCACCCCCTCCCGGGGACAGGGACCTGGTGGGACCCAGTACTTC
>16|TRBJ2-1|NA|few|TRBV20-1
CSATQPTSSHYNEQFF
TGCAGTGCTACCCAACCCACTAGCAGCCACTACAATGAGCAGTTCTTC
>14|TRBJ2-1|TRBD1|NA|TRBV7-9
CASSAGQGGQEQFF
TGTGCCAGCAGCGCCGGACAGGGCGGACAGGAGCAGTTCTTC
>15|TRBJ2-4|NA|NA|TRBV6-5
CASSSSTGPKNIQYF
TGTGCCAGCAGTTCATCGACAGGTCCCAAAAACATTCAGTACTTC
>13|TRBJ2-3|NA|NA|TRBV20-1
CSAREGSSDTQYF
TGCAGTGCGAGAGAGGGTAGTTCGGATACGCAGTATTTT
>14|TRBJ2-7|TRBD2|medium-sized|TRBV20-1
CSARLAGGPYEQYF
TGCAGTGCTAGGCTAGCGGGAGGGCCCTACGAGCAGTACTTC
>15|TRBJ1-5|NA|few|TRBV20-1
CSARDTGRGNQPQHF
TGCAGTGCTAGAGATACGGGAAGGGGGAATCAGCCCCAGCATTTT
>14|TRBJ2-3|TRBD1|few|TRBV12-5
CASGRGQGLDTQYF
TGTGCTAGTGGCCGGGGACAGGGTTTGGATACGCAGTATTTT
>15|TRBJ2-7|NA|few|TRBV7-8
CASSVSGLNGYEQYF
TGTGCCAGCAGCGTAAGCGGGCTTAACGGTTACGAGCAGTACTTC
>13|TRBJ2-5|NA|few|TRBV10-1
CASSGTRGETQYF
TGCGCCAGCAGTGGGACTCGTGGGGAGACCCAGTACTTC
>16|TRBJ2-7|NA|few|TRBV28
CASSLRGATVGYEQYF
TGTGCCAGCAGTTTACGGGGGGCGACGGTCGGGTACGAGCAGTACTTC
>13|TRBJ1-1|TRBD1|few|TRBV29-1
CSSQTGGGAEAFF
TGCAGCTCCCAAACAGGGGGAGGGGCTGAAGCTTTCTTT
>12|TRBJ1-5|NA|NA|TRBV7-9
CASSLDVGPQHF
TGTGCCAGCAGCTTAGACGTTGGGCCCCAGCATTTT
>15|TRBJ1-6|TRBD1|few|TRBV6-5
CASSYLTGSNSPLHF
TGTGCCAGCAGTTACCTGACAGGGTCCAATTCACCCCTCCACTTT
>15|TRBJ1-2|NA|NA|TRBV20-1
CSARDPGMVGYGYTF
TGCAGTGCTAGAGATCCAGGGATGGTGGGCTATGGCTACACCTTC
>15|TRBJ2-3|TRBD2|NA|TRBV11-3
CASSPRTSPTDTQYF
TGTGCCAGCAGCCCCCGGACTAGTCCCACAGATACGCAGTATTTT
>14|TRBJ1-2|NA|few|TRBV18
CASSEGQLHYGYTF
TGTGCCAGCTCAGAGGGCCAATTGCACTATGGCTACACCTTC
>12|TRBJ2-5|NA|few|TRBV5-6
CASSFGGETQYF
TGTGCCAGCAGCTTTGGGGGAGAGACCCAGTACTTC
>16|TRBJ1-6|NA|NA|TRBV5-6
CASSLRGLGYNSPLHF
TGTGCCAGCAGCTTGCGGGGCCTGGGATATAATTCACCCCTCCACTTT
>17|TRBJ1-6|NA|NA|TRBV5-4
CASSLAFALGSGSPLHF
TGTGCCAGCAGCTTGGCGTTCGCGTTGGGGAGCGGGTCACCCCTCCACTTT
>15|TRBJ1-1|NA|NA|TRBV6-1
CASSPIRGRLTEAFF
TGTGCCAGCAGTCCCATCCGGGGGCGGTTGACTGAAGCTTTCTTT
>14|TRBJ2-3|NA|NA|TRBV15
CATSIRGATDTQYF
TGTGCCACCAGCATCCGGGGTGCCACAGATACGCAGTATTTT
>14|TRBJ1-2|TRBD1|few|TRBV20-1
CSARVVRGADGYTF
TGCAGTGCTAGAGTTGTCAGGGGGGCGGATGGCTACACCTTC
>16|TRBJ2-3|TRBD1|medium-sized|TRBV24-1
CATSPRDRGGADTQYF
TGTGCCACCAGTCCTAGGGACAGGGGGGGCGCAGATACGCAGTATTTT
>17|TRBJ1-5|TRBD1|few|TRBV19
CASTPGQGSVSNQPQHF
TGTGCCAGTACCCCAGGACAGGGGAGTGTGAGCAATCAGCCCCAGCATTTT
>14|TRBJ1-1|TRBD1|few|TRBV5-1
CASSAGTANTEAFF
TGCGCCAGCAGCGCAGGGACAGCGAACACTGAAGCTTTCTTT
>14|TRBJ2-7|NA|NA|TRBV28
CASSLKGRVYEQYF
TGTGCCAGCAGTTTAAAGGGTCGGGTCTACGAGCAGTACTTC
>14|TRBJ2-1|TRBD2|few|TRBV20-1
CSAPMTSGRTEQFF
TGCAGTGCTCCAATGACTAGCGGGAGAACTGAGCAGTTCTTC
>15|TRBJ1-5|NA|medium-sized|TRBV19
CASIGPHPGNQPQHF
TGTGCCAGTATCGGTCCCCACCCGGGCAATCAGCCCCAGCATTTT